The 16 T cell receptor beta chains presented below share a single source sample, sequenced in a study of T cell repertoires in cytomegalovirus infection (dated by TCRdb to the late 2010s). Data came from an Illumina HiSeq 1500. Using fastp trimming at Q25 and MiXCR clonotype assembly, TCRdb reanalyzed the public sequencing data and kept in-frame beta chains. Rows with a matching CDR3 protein are joined into one entry that keeps the most common DNA and genes. Recorded for this sample are 200,000 to 300,000 distinct CDR3 sequences; 9.1% of them occurred a single time. The ten top clones hold approximately 16% of the sample. Sequencing was done on a sample of PBMCs. Receptors originate from a human donor in good health (CMV status not recorded). Some clones in this sample may be carry-over from other donors' samples.

This clonotype was picked up a small number of times. The DNA for the CDR3 is TGTGCCAGCAGTGCTGGGACCGGGGAGCTGTTTTTT. Encoded protein: CASSAGTGELFF. This rearrangement joins TRBV6-1 to TRBJ2-2; D is unclear. This CDR3 has 12 residues. Germline-derived CDR1 and CDR2 are MNHNS and SASEGT. V lost 4 bases, J lost 5 bases, and 5 bases lay in between.

The chain couples TRBV27 to TRBJ1-5, with 7 nucleotides matching TRBD1. The V gene end was trimmed by 4 bases and the J gene end by 4 bases; junction bases not matched to a gene: 4. The CDR3 is 14 residues long. Germline V CDR1 and CDR2: MNHEY, SMNVEV (reference sequence). CDR3 DNA: TGTGCCAGCAGTTCTTGGGACAGAAATCAGCCCCAGCATTTT. This sequence encodes CASSSWDRNQPQHF.

This clonotype was seen at least ten times. The gene calls are TRBV7-9 and TRBJ1-2; the match to TRBD1 covers 7 bases. With 0 bases clipped from V and 4 bases from J, the junction kept 8 bases outside the gene matches. Germline V gene sequence: CDR1 SEHNR, CDR2 FQNEAQ (reference sequence). The CDR3 runs 16 residues. Written as DNA, the CDR3 is TGTGCCAGCAGCTTAGCCGGGACAGACGCTCCCTATGGCTACACCTTC. Translating gives CASSLAGTDAPYGYTF.

This clonotype was observed a handful of times. The V gene is TRBV5-1, the J gene TRBJ1-1; possible D gene TRBD1, 5 bases. The CDR3 has 14 residues. Between the trimmed V and J ends, which lost 4 bases and 0 bases, there was a span of 10 bases. CDR1 is SGHRS and CDR2 is YFSETQ in the germline V gene. The CDR3 region has the DNA TGCGCCAGCAGCCCCGAGACAGTGAACACTGAAGCTTTCTTT. Its protein is CASSPETVNTEAFF.

In its sample, this clonotype was seen many times. The chain combines TRBV7-2 with TRBJ2-7; D is unresolved. The CDR3 sequence is 12 residues long. Germline V gene lookup returns CDR1 SGHTA and CDR2 FQGNSA. V gave up 1 base and J gave up 2 bases, with 3 bases separating them. For the CDR3, the DNA is TGTGCCAGCAGCTTAGTCCCCTACGAGCAGTACTTC. Protein sequence: CASSLVPYEQYF.

This clonotype was found many times. The rearrangement links TRBV7-2 to TRBJ2-5; D is uncertain. The V end was cut by 1 base, the J end by 1 base, with 7 bases between. Germline V gene lookup returns CDR1 SGHTA and CDR2 FQGNSA. The CDR3 is 14 amino acids. The CDR3 DNA follows: TGTGCCAGCAGCTTAGATCGAGTCCAAGAGACCCAGTACTTC. This translates into CASSLDRVQETQYF.

This clonotype was counted ten times or more. This chain uses TRBV7-2 with TRBJ2-3; tentative D call: TRBD2 (5 bases). Germline V gives CDR1 SGHTA, CDR2 FQGNSA. The CDR3 length is 13 residues. Trimming took off 4 bases at V and 10 bases at J, with 15 bases between the two ends. The CDR3 bases are TGTGCCAGCAGCTCCGGCTCGGGGTGGGCGCAGTATTTT. Translation gives CASSSGSGWAQYF.

The V and J genes are TRBV4-3 and TRBJ1-1, with D maybe TRBD1 (6 bases). The germline CDR1 and CDR2 sequences are LGHNA and YSLEER. The CDR3 spans 14 residues. Trimming took off 3 bases at V and 6 bases at J, with 14 bases between the two ends. In nucleotides, the CDR3 is TGCGCCAGCAGCCAGGGGCTCGGGGGCGCTGAAGCTTTCTTT. Its translation: CASSQGLGGAEAFF.

The V and J genes are TRBV2 and TRBJ2-1; TRBD2 matches at 12 bases. Germline loops: CDR1 SNHLY, CDR2 FYNNEI. The CDR3 totals 16 residues. Trimming cost V 2 bases and J 8 bases; bases outside gene matches: 7. The CDR3 region has the DNA TGTGCCAGCAGTGAAAGGCTAGCGGGAGGGAGGGATGAGCAGTTCTTC. Amino acids: CASSERLAGGRDEQFF.

This clonotype occurred many times. This chain joins TRBV7-2 and TRBJ1-1, with unresolved D. CDR1 SGHTA and CDR2 FQGNSA come from the germline V gene. Deletions cut 5 bases from V and 1 base from J, with 17 bases between. The CDR3 runs 16 residues. CDR3 region: CASSPRVWDRNTEAFF. The DNA for the CDR3 is TGTGCCAGCAGCCCGAGGGTCTGGGATCGGAACACTGAAGCTTTCTTT.

The genes are TRBV19 and TRBJ1-5; possibly TRBD1 for D (6 bases). Looked up from germline, CDR1 is LNHDA and CDR2 is SQIVND (reference sequence). V was shortened by 3 bases and J by 5 bases, with 8 bases between the two germline ends. The CDR3 has 13 amino acids. CDR3 coding DNA: TGTGCCAGTAGTATCCGGACAGATCAGCCCCAGCATTTT. This encodes CASSIRTDQPQHF.

The chain joins TRBV28 to TRBJ1-1; unclear D gene. The germline CDR1 and CDR2 sequences are MDHEN and SYDVKM. V was clipped by 1 base and J by 1 base, with 7 bases between them. The CDR3 runs to 14 residues. The chain's CDR3 is CASSLSQKNTEAFF. For the CDR3, the DNA is TGTGCCAGCAGTTTATCTCAGAAGAACACTGAAGCTTTCTTT.

This clonotype was seen many times. This sequence joins TRBV7-6 and TRBJ1-1, with 7 bases aligning to TRBD1. CDR3 length: 13 residues. J lost 7 bases, V lost 2 bases, and 4 bases had no gene match. Germline V gene data show CDR1 as SGHVS and CDR2 as FNYEAQ. The CDR3 region is CASSLRDSSEAFF. CDR3 in DNA: TGTGCCAGCAGCTTAAGGGACAGCAGTGAAGCTTTCTTT.

This clonotype was seen repeatedly, ten times or more. V is TRBV14 and J is TRBJ1-6; D may be TRBD1 (5 bases). CDR3 size: 15 residues. Trimming cost V 3 bases and J 6 bases, with 12 bases left between them. CDR1 and CDR2 from the germline V gene are SGHDN and FVKESK. The CDR3 reads CASSQRGQVNSPLHF. In nucleotides, the CDR3 is TGTGCCAGCAGCCAGAGGGGTCAAGTTAATTCACCCCTCCACTTT.

This clonotype was counted ten times or more. The gene calls are TRBV7-6 and TRBJ1-1; no clear D gene. The CDR3 runs to 14 residues. Trimming pared 1 base from V and 2 bases from J, leaving 8 bases between. Per the germline V gene, CDR1 is SGHVS and CDR2 is FNYEAQ. The CDR3 loop is CASSLGRHNTEAFF. CDR3 nucleotide sequence: TGTGCCAGCAGCTTAGGAAGGCACAACACTGAAGCTTTCTTT.

This clonotype was counted many times. The rearrangement links TRBV28 to TRBJ1-2, with D tentatively TRBD1 (5 bases). Germline assignment: CDR1 MDHEN and CDR2 SYDVKM. The CDR3 sequence is 16 residues long. Trimming cost V 5 bases and J 0 bases, with 16 bases left between them. The CDR3 region is CASSPPLMTANYGYTF. The CDR3 DNA sequence: TGTGCCAGCAGTCCCCCACTAATGACAGCTAACTATGGCTACACCTTC.